One T cell receptor beta chain is described in this entry. V trimming: 6 bases; J trimming: 3 bases; junction bases outside the gene matches: 17. Germline loops: CDR1 MDHEN, CDR2 SYDVKM. The CDR3 is 18 residues long. Profiling relied on immunoSEQ multiplex PCR, and the TCRdb table lists in-frame clones only, not all of them. In the table there are about 500,000 clones, approximately 78% of which are singletons. These data come from a study of shared T cell receptors in the human thymus. These same records also appear under a second study, on human thymus T cells. That paper adds: The source of the thymus tissue was resections taken during corrective heart surgery. Unrelated individuals had highly overlapping thymic repertoires, as reported in related research.

The V call is TRBV28, the J call TRBJ2-7, with 10 nucleotides matching TRBD2. This TCR came from a boy in the first two years of life with a congenital heart defect. Sequencing was performed on thymocytes. In DNA, the CDR3 is TGTGCCAGCAGCTCCACCTGGGCTAGCGGGAGAATGGGCTACGAGCAGTACTTC. Its protein is CASSSTWASGRMGYEQYF.